The 20 T cell receptor beta chains given below trace back to one sample, sequenced in a study of shared clonotypes between healthy human individuals. This table comes from immunoSEQ multiplex PCR, and its TCRdb copy is limited to in-frame clones, with some not included. The table lists millions of clones, roughly 94% of them singletons. CD8 cells classed as naive were CD45RO-negative and positively selected for CCR7, excluding terminally differentiated effector memory CD45RA+ cells. Sequencing was performed on naive CD8+ T cells sorted from blood. The receptor source for this set is a man aged 18 to 35 in good health.

Points on this clone: The sample contains more than one DNA sequence encoding this CDR3. The J gene is TRBJ1-1, the V gene TRBV6-5, with D unresolved. The CDR3 runs 11 residues. V dropped 2 bases and J dropped 8 bases, with 6 bases sitting between them. CDR1 MNHEY and CDR2 SVGAGI come from the germline V gene. The CDR3 loop is CASSYGQEAFF. The DNA for the CDR3 is TGTGCCAGCAGTTACGGTCAGGAAGCTTTCTTT.

This rearrangement joins TRBV4-1 to TRBJ2-7; TRBD1 aligns across 11 bases. Germline-derived CDR1 and CDR2 are MGHRA and YSYEKL. CDR3 length: 16 amino acids. The trim removed 1 base at V and 3 bases at J, leaving 5 bases unmatched. The DNA of the CDR3 is TGCGCCAGCAGCCAAGCGAAGGGACAGGGGGACTACGAGCAGTACTTC. Amino acid sequence: CASSQAKGQGDYEQYF.

The chain couples TRBV2 to TRBJ1-4; D unresolved. CDR1 and CDR2 from the germline V gene are SNHLY and FYNNEI. Trimming removed 1 base from V and 8 bases from J, with 11 bases in between. This CDR3 has 14 amino acids. In DNA form, the CDR3 reads TGTGCCAGCAGTGAAGGGATGGCAGACGAAAAACTGTTTTTT. It is translated as CASSEGMADEKLFF.

This rearrangement joins TRBV21-1 to TRBJ2-1; TRBD2 was called by the table and not checked on the DNA. TRBV21-1 constitutes a pseudogene. The CDR3 spans 15 residues. The CDR3, as DNA: TGTGCCAGCGACCAAGCGCCAAGCTCCTACAATGAGCAGTTCTTC. Amino acid sequence: CASDQAPSSYNEQFF.

In this sample, this clone turned up once. The sample carries other DNA sequences with the same CDR3. The J gene is TRBJ2-7, the V gene TRBV30; D is undetermined. The length of the CDR3 is 13 residues. Germline V gene sequence: CDR1 GTSNPN, CDR2 SVGIG (reference sequence). The V end lost 1 base, the J end lost 2 bases, and 9 bases lay between the germline ends. Written as DNA, the CDR3 is TGTGCCTGGAGTGGAGACCGGGCCTACGAGCAGTACTTC. It yields the protein CAWSGDRAYEQYF.

This chain joins TRBV4-1 and TRBJ2-7, with 10 bases that match TRBD1. V shed 4 bases and J 6 bases; nucleotides not matched to a gene: 6. Germline V CDR1 and CDR2: MGHRA, YSYEKL. The CDR3 is made up of 14 amino acids. The chain's CDR3 is CASSLGTGVSEQYF. The DNA for the CDR3 is TGCGCCAGCAGCCTTGGGACAGGGGTTAGCGAGCAGTACTTC.

V gene TRBV4-1 combines with J gene TRBJ1-2; maybe TRBD1 (5 bases). The V end was cut by 2 bases, the J end by 10 bases, with 14 bases between. Germline CDR1 and CDR2: MGHRA and YSYEKL. The CDR3 contains 13 residues. In DNA, the CDR3 is TGCGCCAGCAGCCAACTCCTCCGAGGGGACTACACCTTC. Translating gives CASSQLLRGDYTF.

The rearrangement joins TRBV29-1 to TRBJ2-1; TRBD1 might be the D (7 bases). There are 14 residues in the CDR3. V was shortened by 6 bases and J by 0 bases, with 12 bases between the two germline ends. Germline CDR1 and CDR2: SQVTM and ANQGSEA. CDR3 region: CSVWQGGSYNEQFF. CDR3 bases: TGCAGCGTGTGGCAGGGGGGCTCCTACAATGAGCAGTTCTTC.

The genes are TRBV15 and TRBJ2-7, with D perhaps matching TRBD1 or TRBD2 (5 bases each). V lost 8 bases, J lost 4 bases, and 9 bases lay in between. The germline CDR1 and CDR2 sequences are LNHNV and YYDKDF (reference sequence). This CDR3 is 11 amino acids long. The CDR3 region has the DNA TGTGCCACCGGGGGTACTTACGAGCAGTACTTC. Its protein product is CATGGTYEQYF.

This rearrangement joins TRBV5-8 to TRBJ2-7; perhaps TRBD1 as D (6 bases). The CDR3 has 15 amino acids. V was shortened by 4 bases and J by 0 bases, with 14 bases between the two germline ends. Germline values: CDR1 SGHTS, CDR2 YDEGEE. In DNA form, the CDR3 reads TGTGCCAGCAGCGTAACCGGGACAAGCTCCTACGAGCAGTACTTC. It encodes CASSVTGTSSYEQYF.

The chain is built from TRBV18 and TRBJ2-3; D is undetermined. The germline V gene encodes CDR1 KGHSH and CDR2 LQKENI. Trimming pared 0 bases from V and 0 bases from J, leaving 7 bases between. This CDR3 has 15 amino acids. Here the CDR3 DNA reads TGTGCCAGCTCACCACCGCGATGGAGCACAGATACGCAGTATTTT. Amino acid sequence: CASSPPRWSTDTQYF.

The V gene is TRBV30, the J gene TRBJ2-1; 9 positions agree with TRBD2. Germline CDR1 GTSNPN, CDR2 SVGIG (reference sequence). Unmatched junction bases numbered 9, after V lost 0 bases and J lost 6 bases. The CDR3 runs to 16 residues. The CDR3 sequence is CAWSVQGSGRINEQFF. CDR3 in DNA: TGTGCCTGGAGTGTACAAGGTAGCGGGAGAATCAATGAGCAGTTCTTC.

The genes are TRBV5-6 and TRBJ1-1; D gene uncertain. The CDR3 is 15 amino acids. Trimming took 0 bases from V and 1 from J, leaving 10 bases between them. Germline V gene sequence: CDR1 SGHDT, CDR2 YYEEEE. As DNA, the CDR3 is TGTGCCAGCAGCTTGGAGGCCCTCCGGAACACTGAAGCTTTCTTT. It encodes CASSLEALRNTEAFF.

The V call is TRBV4-3, the J call TRBJ2-1; 13 positions agree with TRBD2. The CDR3 runs 17 residues. The V gene's germline CDR1 is LGHNA and CDR2 YSLEER. J lost 7 bases, V lost 1 base, and 7 bases had no gene match. The CDR3 nucleotides read TGCGCCAGCAGCCAAGCCGTACTAGCGGGAGGGCCTAATGAGCAGTTCTTC. This sequence encodes CASSQAVLAGGPNEQFF.

The V and J genes are TRBV11-2 and TRBJ2-2; 7 bases match TRBD2. J lost 3 bases, V lost 5 bases, and 15 bases had no gene match. The length of the CDR3 is 18 residues. Per the germline V gene, CDR1 is SGHAT and CDR2 is FQNNGV. CDR3 bases: TGTGCCAGCAGCATGAGTCCGGGGGGACTCTTTTACACCGGGGAGCTGTTTTTT. Translation: CASSMSPGGLFYTGELFF.

Points on this clone: This CDR3 is also generated by other DNA sequences in the sample. V is TRBV19 and J is TRBJ1-5; D ambiguous. Trimming took off 5 bases at V and 1 base at J, with 9 bases between the two ends. Germline V gives CDR1 LNHDA, CDR2 SQIVND (reference sequence). The length of the CDR3 is 14 residues. This chain's CDR3 is CASSPGYSNQPQHF. In DNA form, the CDR3 reads TGTGCCAGTAGTCCGGGATACAGCAATCAGCCCCAGCATTTT.

The J gene is TRBJ1-1, the V gene TRBV9; D may be TRBD1 (6 bases). This CDR3 is built from 15 residues. Germline CDR1 SGDLS, CDR2 YYNGEE. V lost 3 bases and J lost 5, with 17 bases in between. The CDR3 DNA reads TGTGCCAGCAGCGGAGGATCGGGGGCGCGTACTGAAGCTTTCTTT. This gives the protein CASSGGSGARTEAFF.

V and J are TRBV14 and TRBJ2-7, with D perhaps assigned TRBD1 or TRBD2 (5 bases each). V was cut by 0 bases and J by 5 bases, with 8 bases left in between. Germline V gene lookup returns CDR1 SGHDN and CDR2 FVKESK. CDR3 length equals 13 residues. The DNA of the CDR3 is TGTGCCAGCAGCCAAGATCTGGGGGACGAGCAGTACTTC. Amino acid sequence: CASSQDLGDEQYF.

This chain joins TRBV29-1 and TRBJ2-7; no firm D call. In germline, CDR1 is SQVTM, CDR2 ANQGSEA. Trimming cost V 0 bases and J 0 bases, with 6 bases left between them. CDR3 length: 13 amino acids. In DNA form, the CDR3 reads TGCAGCGTTGAAGACAGTCGCTCCTACGAGCAGTACTTC. Translated: CSVEDSRSYEQYF.

The genes are TRBV5-1 and TRBJ2-3; possibly TRBD1 for D (6 bases). This CDR3 comprises 15 residues. Trimming removed 0 bases from V and 1 base from J, with 9 bases in between. The germline CDR1 and CDR2 sequences are SGHRS and YFSETQ. The DNA of the CDR3 is TGCGCCAGCAGCTTGGCGGACAGCCGCACAGATACGCAGTATTTT. Translating gives CASSLADSRTDTQYF.